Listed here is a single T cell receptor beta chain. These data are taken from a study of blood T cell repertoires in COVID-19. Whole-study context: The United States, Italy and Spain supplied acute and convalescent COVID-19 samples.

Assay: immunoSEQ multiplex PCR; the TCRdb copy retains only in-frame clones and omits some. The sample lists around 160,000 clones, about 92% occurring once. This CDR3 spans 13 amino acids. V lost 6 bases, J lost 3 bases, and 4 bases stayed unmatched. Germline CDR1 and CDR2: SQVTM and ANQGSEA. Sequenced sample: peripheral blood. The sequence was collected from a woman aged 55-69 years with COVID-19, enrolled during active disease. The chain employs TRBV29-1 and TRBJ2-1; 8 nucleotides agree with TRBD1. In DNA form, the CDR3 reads TGCAGCGTCGAGGGGACAGGCTACAATGAGCAGTTCTTC. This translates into CSVEGTGYNEQFF.